These T cell receptor beta chains were read from a single sample in a study of identical twins. TCRdb fed the 5' RACE reads into MiXCR, producing one record per CDR3 protein. The data show around 1.7 million distinct CDR3 sequences, with 25% to 35% seen just once and 0.25% to 0.3% held by the top ten. Material: cord blood. These TCRs come from a newborn girl in good health. Each CDR3 is given with its conserved first and last residue. D genes are given only for firm matches. Not every row has a clone size; where given, it reads once, few, many or a size class.

j_call	clone_size	d_call	v_call	cdr3_nt	cdr3_aa
TRBJ1-1	few	.	TRBV2	TGTGCCAGCAGGCCACCTCTGGCGGGCACTGAAGCTTTCTTT	CASRPPLAGTEAFF
TRBJ2-7	few	.	TRBV20-1	TGCAGTGCGGACAATGAGCAGTACTTC	CSADNEQYF
TRBJ2-7	many	.	TRBV10-3	TGTGCCATCAGCAACAGGGAATCGGGGGAGCAGTACTTC	CAISNRESGEQYF
TRBJ2-3	.	TRBD2	TRBV5-1	TGCGCCAGCAGCTCGTCTGGGACTAGCGGTAACACAGATACGCAGTATTTT	CASSSSGTSGNTDTQYF
TRBJ1-2	.	.	TRBV6-1	TGTGCCAGCAAGGGACGGCAAGCTAACTATGGCTACACCTTC	CASKGRQANYGYTF
TRBJ1-1	.	TRBD1	TRBV24-1	TGTGCCACCAATGAGGGCGGACAGGGCACTGAAGCTTTCTTT	CATNEGGQGTEAFF
TRBJ2-3	few	TRBD2	TRBV24-1	TGTGCCACCAGTGACCTACTAGCGGGGGGAATAGATACGCAGTATTTT	CATSDLLAGGIDTQYF
TRBJ2-3	.	TRBD2	TRBV7-2	TGTGCCAGCAGCTTCGTGGGCGGGAGTGAGTACACAGATACGCAGTATTTT	CASSFVGGSEYTDTQYF
TRBJ2-1	.	.	TRBV2	TGTGCCGGGGAGACGAATGAGCAGTTCTTC	CAGETNEQFF
TRBJ1-5	.	.	TRBV7-2	TGTGCCAGCAGCTTAAGGGAAGGGAGGAGCAATCAGCCCCAGCATTTT	CASSLREGRSNQPQHF
TRBJ2-5	few	TRBD1	TRBV29-1	TGCAGCGTTGGTGACAGGGACCAAGAGACCCAGTACTTC	CSVGDRDQETQYF
TRBJ1-2	few	.	TRBV20-1	TGCAGTGCTAGACCAACAGGGAGCGATGGCTACACCTTC	CSARPTGSDGYTF
TRBJ2-1	many	TRBD2	TRBV5-1	TGCGCCAGCAGCTTCAGAGCGGGAGTGACCAATGAGCAGTTCTTC	CASSFRAGVTNEQFF
TRBJ2-1	.	TRBD2	TRBV10-3	TGTGCCATCAGTGAGTCGAGTCTAGCGGGAGAGTCGGGCGAGACCCAGTTCTTC	CAISESSLAGESGETQFF
TRBJ2-7	.	TRBD1	TRBV28	TGTGCCAGCACCAAAACCGGGACAGGGGGGGACTACGAGCAGTACTTC	CASTKTGTGGDYEQYF
TRBJ1-1	few	TRBD1	TRBV27	TGTGCCAGCAGTTTGGACAGGTTCCGCCAGGAGGACACTGAAGCTTTCTTT	CASSLDRFRQEDTEAFF
TRBJ2-7	.	.	TRBV14	TGTGCCAGCAGCCAAGAGGCCCTCTACGAGCAGTACTTC	CASSQEALYEQYF
TRBJ1-2	.	.	TRBV3-1	TGTGCCAGCAGTAAAGAGGGTGCAGGGCCTAACTATGGCTACACCTTC	CASSKEGAGPNYGYTF
TRBJ1-1	.	.	TRBV21-1	TGTGCCAGCAGCAAGCGTCTTACGGGGAGTCTGAACACTGAAGCTTTCTTT	CASSKRLTGSLNTEAFF
TRBJ2-1	few	TRBD2	TRBV7-2	TGTGCCAGCACCGAGGGACTAGCGGGTTACAATGAGCAGTTCTTC	CASTEGLAGYNEQFF
TRBJ1-1	.	.	TRBV30	TGTGCCTGGCGCCGTATACTGAACACTGAAGCTTTCTTT	CAWRRILNTEAFF
TRBJ2-1	few	TRBD2	TRBV9	TGTGCCAGCAGCGTAGAGGGCGGGGGGGCTCCTGAGCAGTTCTTC	CASSVEGGGAPEQFF
TRBJ2-1	few	TRBD2	TRBV5-1	TGCGCCAGCAGCTTGGAGGGACTAGCGGTTTACAATGAGCAGTTCTTC	CASSLEGLAVYNEQFF
TRBJ2-3	.	.	TRBV7-2	TGTGCCAGCAGCTTAGCGGGGGCTAGGAGCACAGATACGCAGTATTTT	CASSLAGARSTDTQYF
TRBJ1-4	.	TRBD1	TRBV28	TGTGCCAGCAACGCCGGGACAGGGGGTGGTGAAAAACTGTTTTTT	CASNAGTGGGEKLFF
TRBJ1-5	.	TRBD1	TRBV20-1	TGCAGTGCCCCGACCAGGTCAGGGGGGGATTCGGGGAATCAGCCCCAGCATTTT	CSAPTRSGGDSGNQPQHF
TRBJ2-4	few	TRBD1	TRBV10-3	TGTGCCATCAGTGGGGACAGGCTAAGGGGTGAGCAGTACTTC	CAISGDRLRGEQYF
TRBJ2-7	.	.	TRBV15	TGTGCCACCAGCAGAGATATTATTGGGGGAAAATCCGCCTACGAGCAGTACTTC	CATSRDIIGGKSAYEQYF
TRBJ1-1	few	.	TRBV7-9	TGTGCCAGCAGCTTACTTTCTCGGCGTGGCACTGAAGCTTTCTTT	CASSLLSRRGTEAFF
TRBJ1-5	.	.	TRBV3-1	TGTGCCAGCAGCCAAACAGCGTATGGCAATCAGCCCCAGCATTTT	CASSQTAYGNQPQHF
TRBJ2-1	.	TRBD2	TRBV4-1	TGCGCCAGCAGCCGGGGGACTAGCGGGACCCACAATGAGCAGTTCTTC	CASSRGTSGTHNEQFF
TRBJ2-3	few	.	TRBV27	TGTGCCAGCAGTTTTGGGGGGGCTGTGGATACGCAGTATTTT	CASSFGGAVDTQYF
TRBJ2-7	.	TRBD1	TRBV5-6	TGTGCCAGCAGCGAGGACAGGCCCTCCTACGAGCAGTACTTC	CASSEDRPSYEQYF
TRBJ2-7	few	.	TRBV6-6	TGTGCCAGCACCTATGCTACAGGGCCCACCTACGAGCAGTACTTC	CASTYATGPTYEQYF
TRBJ2-7	few	TRBD1	TRBV6-1	TGTGCCAGCAGTGAAGAGGGACAGTTGAGCTCCTACGAGCAGTACTTC	CASSEEGQLSSYEQYF
TRBJ2-1	.	TRBD2	TRBV20-1	TGCAGTGCTAGAGATGGGACTACCCCGTTGGATGAGCAGTTCTTC	CSARDGTTPLDEQFF
TRBJ2-1	.	TRBD2	TRBV28	TGTGCCAGCAGTTTTGCAAAGGCGGGAGGTCTCAATGAGCAGTTCTTC	CASSFAKAGGLNEQFF
TRBJ1-6	.	TRBD1	TRBV4-1	TGCGCCAGCAGCCAAAAGGGACAGGGGGCCTATAATTCACCCCTCCACTTT	CASSQKGQGAYNSPLHF
TRBJ2-7	few	.	TRBV3-1	TGTGCCAGCAGCCTAAGTTTCGACAGGACCTACGAGCAGTACTTC	CASSLSFDRTYEQYF
TRBJ2-1	few	.	TRBV5-6	TGTGCCAGCGCCCAAGGTAAGCGGGCCAACAATGAGCAGTTCTTC	CASAQGKRANNEQFF
TRBJ1-2	.	TRBD1	TRBV9	TGTGCCAGCAGCGTAGTGGAGGGACAGAGGAACTATGGCTACACCTTC	CASSVVEGQRNYGYTF
TRBJ2-7	.	.	TRBV11-2	TGTGCCAGCAGTATCCAACAGAGCTCCTACGAGCAGTACTTC	CASSIQQSSYEQYF
TRBJ2-2	.	TRBD2	TRBV5-1	TGCGCCAGCAGCTTATCGTGGCCTAGCGGGAGGATGAACACCGGGGAGCTGTTTTTT	CASSLSWPSGRMNTGELFF
TRBJ1-5	few	TRBD1	TRBV2	TGTGCCAGCCAGCCGACAGGGACCGATCAGCCCCAGCATTTT	CASQPTGTDQPQHF
TRBJ2-2	.	TRBD2	TRBV27	TGTGCCAGCACCCGACTAGCGGGAGCTGGGGAGCTGTTTTTT	CASTRLAGAGELFF
TRBJ1-1	.	.	TRBV28	TGTGCCAGCAGTATAAGTAAAGCAAGGACTGAAGCTTTCTTT	CASSISKARTEAFF
TRBJ1-2	many	TRBD1	TRBV29-1	TGCAGCGTTCGGACAGGGGACTATGGCTACACCTTC	CSVRTGDYGYTF
TRBJ2-7	many	.	TRBV7-2	TGTGCCAGCAGCTTAAGGACAGAGCAGTACTTC	CASSLRTEQYF
TRBJ2-5	few	.	TRBV5-1	TGCGCCAGCTCCCGGCTCCTAGCGCCGTACCAAGAGACCCAGTACTTC	CASSRLLAPYQETQYF
TRBJ2-1	many	TRBD2	TRBV5-1	TGTGCCAGCAGGGGACTAGCAGACTACAATGAGCAGTTCTTC	CASRGLADYNEQFF
TRBJ2-3	.	.	TRBV25-1	TGTGCCAGCAGTGAAATGTCAGGGAGGACAGATACGCAGTATTTT	CASSEMSGRTDTQYF
TRBJ1-1	.	.	TRBV12-3/TRBV12-4	TGTGCCAACAGTTTAGGGGACGGTCCCATTGAAGCTTTCTTT	CANSLGDGPIEAFF
TRBJ1-2	few	.	TRBV24-1	TGTGCCACCAGTCCCAGGTTTTATGGCTACACCTTC	CATSPRFYGYTF
TRBJ1-1	few	.	TRBV5-1	TGCGCCAGCAGCTCTCAACAGGAGTTGAACACTGAAGCTTTCTTT	CASSSQQELNTEAFF